Sequencing of this T cell receptor (beta chain) was carried out in a study of T cell responses to AZD1222 COVID-19 vaccine. Study-level results: Within unmutated variant regions lay the reported targets of nearly half of spike-specific TCRs.

Sequencing was performed with immunoSEQ multiplex PCR; in TCRdb, only in-frame clones are kept and a portion is missing. The sample consists of approximately 49,000 clones, approximately 80% of them appearing once. Worth noting for this clone: Its antigen remains unidentified.

The germline gives CDR1 KGHSH, CDR2 LQKENI. Trimming removed 1 base from V and 0 bases from J; junction bases left unmatched: 5. The CDR3 runs to 17 residues. The source is an adult in good health. Sample: peripheral blood, taken on day 0 of MenACWY control vaccination. The chain is built from TRBV18 and TRBJ2-3, with 9 positions matching TRBD2. CDR3 loop: CASSPRLAGSSTDTQYF. CDR3 DNA sequence: TGTGCCAGCTCACCACGGCTAGCGGGGTCTAGCACAGATACGCAGTATTTT. Full variable domain (rest looked up from reference TRBV18 and TRBJ2-3): NAGVMQNPRHLVRRRGQEARLRCSPMKGHSHVYWYRQLPEEGLKFMVYLQKENIIDESGMPKERFSAEFPKEGPSILRIQQVVRGDSAAYFCASSPRLAGSSTDTQYFGPGTRLTVL.